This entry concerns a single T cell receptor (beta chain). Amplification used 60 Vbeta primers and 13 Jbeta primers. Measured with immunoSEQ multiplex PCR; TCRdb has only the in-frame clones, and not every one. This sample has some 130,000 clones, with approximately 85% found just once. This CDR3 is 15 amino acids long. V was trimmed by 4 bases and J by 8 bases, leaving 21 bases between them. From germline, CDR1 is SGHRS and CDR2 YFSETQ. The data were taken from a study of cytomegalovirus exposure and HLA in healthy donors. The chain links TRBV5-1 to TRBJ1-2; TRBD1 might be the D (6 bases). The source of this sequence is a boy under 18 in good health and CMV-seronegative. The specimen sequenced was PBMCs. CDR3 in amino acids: CASSPPSAGVEGYTF. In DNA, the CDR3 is TGCGCCAGCAGCCCCCCCTCGGCAGGGGTTGAAGGCTACACCTTC.